The sequence of this TCR beta chain was determined in a study of cytomegalovirus exposure and HLA in healthy donors. Trimming removed 6 bases from V and 2 bases from J; junction bases left unmatched: 4. CDR3 length: 13 amino acids. Germline CDR1 and CDR2: SNHLY and FYNNEI. Whole-study results and caveats: The study designated about 160 TCR beta chains cytomegalovirus-associated.

The study ran its PCR with 60 Vbeta and 13 Jbeta primers. Method: immunoSEQ multiplex PCR; TCRdb's copy keeps in-frame clones and lacks some. The sample totals 150,000 to 250,000 clones. As concerns this clone: The antigen remains undetermined.

The chain couples TRBV2 to TRBJ2-7, with 7 bases fitting TRBD1. Source material: PBMCs. This clonotype was obtained from a boy aged 10-17 years in good health and CMV-seronegative. CDR3 region: CASSPGQTYEQYF. The CDR3 DNA follows: TGTGCCAGCAGCCCGGGACAGACCTACGAGCAGTACTTC.